The sequence of this TCR beta chain was determined in a study of pediatric ulcerative colitis. General observations from the study: No controls had the two rectal clonotypes shared by ulcerative colitis patients.

CDR3 size: 11 residues. Profiling relied on immunoSEQ multiplex PCR, and the TCRdb table lists in-frame clones only, not all of them. The data contain some 14,000 clones, around 89% of them singletons. A single count supports this clone. Its antigen is currently unknown. The sequence derives from a boy aged 10-17 years with moderate ulcerative colitis. V is TRBV21-1 and J is TRBJ2-7; the D segment call TRBD2 is taken from the table without a DNA check. TRBV21-1 is a recognized pseudogene. Material: blood. The CDR3 DNA reads as TGTGCCAGCAGCAAACCGGTCGAGCAGTACTTC. This sequence encodes CASSKPVEQYF.